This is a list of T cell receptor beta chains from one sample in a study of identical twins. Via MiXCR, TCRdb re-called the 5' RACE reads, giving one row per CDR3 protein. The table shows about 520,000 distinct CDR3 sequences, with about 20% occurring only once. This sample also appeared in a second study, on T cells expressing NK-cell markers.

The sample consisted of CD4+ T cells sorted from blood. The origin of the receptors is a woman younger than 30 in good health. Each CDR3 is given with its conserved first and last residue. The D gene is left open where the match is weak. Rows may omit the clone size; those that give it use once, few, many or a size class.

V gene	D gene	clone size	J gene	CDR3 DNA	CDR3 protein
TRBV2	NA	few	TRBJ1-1	TGTGCCAGCATGGAGGAGGCGAACACTGAAGCTTTCTTT	CASMEEANTEAFF
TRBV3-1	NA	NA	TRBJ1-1	TGTGCCAGCAGCCAAGTAGGGATGAACACTGAAGCTTTCTTT	CASSQVGMNTEAFF
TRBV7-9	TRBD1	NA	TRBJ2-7	TGTGCCAGCAGCCCGGGACAGGGGAAAGGCGAGCAGTACTTC	CASSPGQGKGEQYF
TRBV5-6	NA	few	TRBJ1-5	TGTGCCAGCAGCTTGGGGCTCGGGCCCCAGCATTTT	CASSLGLGPQHF
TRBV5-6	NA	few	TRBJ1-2	TGTGCCAGCAGCGGTCGGGGTGGCAACTATGGCTACACCTTC	CASSGRGGNYGYTF
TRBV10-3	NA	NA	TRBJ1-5	TGTGCCATCAGTGAGTCGATTTCGGGCCAGCCCCAGCATTTT	CAISESISGQPQHF
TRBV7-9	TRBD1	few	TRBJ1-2	TGTGCCAGCAGCTTAAACAGGGGAGGTAACTATGGCTACACCTTC	CASSLNRGGNYGYTF
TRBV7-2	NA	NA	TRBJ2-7	TGTGCCAGCAGCCCGACAGGTCTCTACGAGCAGTACTTC	CASSPTGLYEQYF
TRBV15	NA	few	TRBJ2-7	TGTGCCACCAGCAGAGATTTGGCAGGGTGGTACGAGCAGTACTTC	CATSRDLAGWYEQYF
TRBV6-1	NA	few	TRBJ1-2	TGTGCCAGCAGAGCACAGGGAAGATCCGGCTACACCTTC	CASRAQGRSGYTF
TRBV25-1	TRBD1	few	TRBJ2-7	TGTGCCAGCAGTGACAAAGAGGACAGGCCCTCCTACGAGCAGTACTTC	CASSDKEDRPSYEQYF
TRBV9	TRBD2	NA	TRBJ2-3	TGTGCCAGCAGCATCAGCGGGACTAGCACAGATACGCAGTATTTT	CASSISGTSTDTQYF
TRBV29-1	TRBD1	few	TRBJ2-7	TGCAGCGTCGTATGGACAGGGGGACACTACGAGCAGTACTTC	CSVVWTGGHYEQYF
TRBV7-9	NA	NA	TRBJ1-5	TGTGCCAGCAGCTTAGGATTGGGGGACAATCAGCCCCAGCATTTT	CASSLGLGDNQPQHF
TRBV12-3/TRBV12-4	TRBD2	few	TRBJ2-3	TGTGCCAGCAGCCCCGGGAGCGGGAGGATGGATACGCAGTATTTT	CASSPGSGRMDTQYF
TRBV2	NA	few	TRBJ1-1	TGTGCCAGCAGTGTACACAGCGCGAACACTGAAGCTTTCTTT	CASSVHSANTEAFF
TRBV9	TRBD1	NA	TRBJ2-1	TGTGCCAGCAGCGCGGGACAGGGGGCCTACAATGAGCAGTTCTTC	CASSAGQGAYNEQFF
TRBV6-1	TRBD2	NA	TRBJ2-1	TGTGCCAGCACGGACAGCGGGAGGGCCCCCTACAATGAGCAGTTCTTC	CASTDSGRAPYNEQFF
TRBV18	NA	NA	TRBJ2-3	TGTGCCAGCTCACCAGTGGGTCGGACAGATACGCAGTATTTT	CASSPVGRTDTQYF
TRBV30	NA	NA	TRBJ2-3	TGTGCCTGGAGACGGAGGAGGGGGCAGCCCGGGACTAGGGGGCTCACAGATACGCAGTATTTT	CAWRRRRGQPGTRGLTDTQYF
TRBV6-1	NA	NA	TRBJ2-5	TGTGCCAGCAGTGGAGGGTTTTCACAGGAGACCCAGTACTTC	CASSGGFSQETQYF
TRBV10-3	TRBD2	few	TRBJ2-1	TGTGCCATCACCGGGGAGGGGCCATTGCCCAATGAGCAGTTCTTC	CAITGEGPLPNEQFF
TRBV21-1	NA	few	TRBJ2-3	TGTGCCAGCAGCATGGGGGACAGGGGGAACACAGATACGCAGTATTTT	CASSMGDRGNTDTQYF
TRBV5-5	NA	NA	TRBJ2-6	TGTGCCAGCAGCTTGTCCCTAGGGGCTGGGGCCAACGTCCTGACTTTC	CASSLSLGAGANVLTF
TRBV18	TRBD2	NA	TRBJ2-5	TGTGCCAGCTCACCACCTAGCGGGCAAGAGACCCAGTACTTC	CASSPPSGQETQYF
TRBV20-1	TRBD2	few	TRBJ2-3	TGCAGTGCTAGAAAGACGGGACTAGCGGGCACAGATACGCAGTATTTT	CSARKTGLAGTDTQYF
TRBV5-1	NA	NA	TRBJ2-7	TGCGCCAGCAGCTTGGCAGACCAGGGGCCCTACGAGCAGTACTTC	CASSLADQGPYEQYF
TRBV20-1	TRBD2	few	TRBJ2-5	TGCAGTGCTAGATCGGGGACTAGAGAAGAGACCCAGTACTTC	CSARSGTREETQYF
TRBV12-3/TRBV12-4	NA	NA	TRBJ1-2	TGTGCCAGCAGTTTAGCTATTGGAGTTCCTTATGGCTACACCTTC	CASSLAIGVPYGYTF
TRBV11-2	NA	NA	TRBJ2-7	TGTGCCAGCAGCTTACTTCCAGGATCCTACGAGCAGTACTTC	CASSLLPGSYEQYF
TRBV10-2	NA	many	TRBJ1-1	TGCGCCAGCAGGGAGAATTCAAACACTGAAGCTTTCTTT	CASRENSNTEAFF